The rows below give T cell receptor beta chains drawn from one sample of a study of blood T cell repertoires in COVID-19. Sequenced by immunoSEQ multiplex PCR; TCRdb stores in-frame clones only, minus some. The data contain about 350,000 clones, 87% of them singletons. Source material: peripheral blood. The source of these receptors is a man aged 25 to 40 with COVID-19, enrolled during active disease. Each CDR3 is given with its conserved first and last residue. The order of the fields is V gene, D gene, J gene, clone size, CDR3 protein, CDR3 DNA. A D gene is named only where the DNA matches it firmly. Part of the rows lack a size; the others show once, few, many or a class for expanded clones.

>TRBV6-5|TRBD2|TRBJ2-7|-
CASRLAPSYEQYF
TGTGCCAGCAGACTAGCGCCTTCCTACGAGCAGTACTTC
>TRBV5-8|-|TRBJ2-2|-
CASSLTDGVGNEEVGELFF
TGTGCCAGCAGCTTGACGGACGGGGTGGGGAACGAGGAGGTCGGGGAGCTGTTTTTT
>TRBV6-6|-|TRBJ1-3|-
CASTPREQRGNTIYF
TGTGCCAGCACCCCGCGGGAGCAGAGAGGAAACACCATATATTTT
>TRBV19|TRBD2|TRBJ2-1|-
CASSISAGGPNEQFF
TGTGCCAGTAGTATATCAGCGGGAGGCCCCAATGAGCAGTTCTTC
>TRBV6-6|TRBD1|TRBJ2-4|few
CASSYFKTGDHIQYF
TGTGCCAGCAGTTACTTTAAGACAGGGGACCACATTCAGTACTTC
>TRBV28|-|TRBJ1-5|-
CASSLSRGLQPQHF
TGTGCCAGCAGTCTGAGTCGCGGGCTTCAGCCCCAGCATTTT
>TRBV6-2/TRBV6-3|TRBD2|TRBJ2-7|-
CASSQTSGGRNEQYF
TGTGCCAGCAGTCAGACTAGCGGTGGTAGGAACGAGCAGTACTTC
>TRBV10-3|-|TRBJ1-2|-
CATVPNSGAVGYGYTF
TGTGCCACCGTGCCCAACAGTGGGGCAGTAGGCTATGGCTACACCTTC
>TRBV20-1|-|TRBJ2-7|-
CSAGRGEQYF
TGCAGTGCTGGCCGAGGCGAGCAGTACTTC
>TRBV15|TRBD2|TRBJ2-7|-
CATSRAGTSGYEQYF
TGTGCCACCAGCAGAGCCGGGACTAGCGGCTACGAGCAGTACTTC
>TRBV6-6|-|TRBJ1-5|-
CASSYSSGPARQPQHF
TGTGCCAGCAGTTACTCGAGCGGGCCGGCCCGGCAGCCCCAGCATTTT
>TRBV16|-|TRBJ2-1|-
CASSRQGQKNEQFF
TGTGCCAGCAGCCGACAAGGACAGAAGAATGAGCAGTTCTTC
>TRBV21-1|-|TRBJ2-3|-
CASSNDTGFCPNRGPRTDTQYF
TGTGCCAGCAGTAACGACACGGGGTTCTGTCCCAACCGTGGCCCTCGCACAGATACGCAGTATTTT
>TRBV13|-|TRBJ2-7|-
CASSLDRTPSADEQYF
TGTGCCAGCAGCTTAGATAGGACGCCTAGCGCCGACGAGCAGTACTTC
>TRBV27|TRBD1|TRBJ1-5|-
CASRAGQDSNQPQHF
TGTGCCAGCAGAGCGGGACAGGACAGCAATCAGCCCCAGCATTTT
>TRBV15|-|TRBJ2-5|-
CATSRGQEETQYF
TGTGCCACCAGCAGAGGACAAGAGGAGACCCAGTACTTC
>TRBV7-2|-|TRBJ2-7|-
CASSFYRGTYEQYF
TGTGCCAGCAGCTTTTATCGGGGGACCTACGAGCAGTACTTC
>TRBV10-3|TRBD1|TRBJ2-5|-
CATRTGLETQYF
TGTGCCACCAGGACAGGGTTGGAGACCCAGTACTTC
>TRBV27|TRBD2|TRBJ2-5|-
CASAWTSGIGETQYF
TGTGCCAGCGCGTGGACTAGCGGGATCGGCGAGACCCAGTACTTC
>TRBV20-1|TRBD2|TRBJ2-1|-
CSASSGRGNEQFF
TGCAGTGCTAGTAGCGGGAGGGGCAATGAGCAGTTCTTC
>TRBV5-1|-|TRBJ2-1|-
CASSSTGFYEQFF
TGCGCCAGCAGCTCGACAGGCTTCTATGAGCAGTTCTTC
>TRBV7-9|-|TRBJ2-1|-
CAAGSDNEQFF
TGTGCTGCGGGATCGGACAATGAGCAGTTCTTC
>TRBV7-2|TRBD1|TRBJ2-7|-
CASSWGQGANEQYF
TGTGCCAGCAGCTGGGGACAGGGGGCAAACGAGCAGTACTTC
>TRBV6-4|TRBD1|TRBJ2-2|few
CASRPGQGIETGELFF
TGTGCCAGCAGACCGGGACAGGGAATTGAAACCGGGGAGCTGTTTTTT
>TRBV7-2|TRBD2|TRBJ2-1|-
CASSEGLAGVGEQFF
TGTGCCAGCAGCGAGGGACTAGCGGGAGTGGGTGAGCAGTTCTTC
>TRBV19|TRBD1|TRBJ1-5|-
CASIAGGSGQPQHF
TGTGCCAGTATTGCAGGGGGCAGCGGTCAGCCCCAGCATTTT
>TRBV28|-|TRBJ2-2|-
CASRKWGGGNTGELFF
TGTGCCAGCAGGAAATGGGGTGGAGGGAACACCGGGGAGCTGTTTTTT
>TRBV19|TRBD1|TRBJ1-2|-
CASSIVGTGRGGYTF
TGTGCCAGTAGTATAGTTGGGACAGGGCGTGGAGGCTACACCTTC
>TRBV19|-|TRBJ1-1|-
CASSDRTTEAFF
TGTGCCAGTTCCGACAGGACCACTGAAGCTTTCTTT
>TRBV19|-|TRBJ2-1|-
CASSGGLLSSYNEQFF
TGTGCCAGTAGCGGGGGACTCCTAAGCTCCTACAATGAGCAGTTCTTC
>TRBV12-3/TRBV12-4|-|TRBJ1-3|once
CASSRGSGNTIYF
TGTGCCAGCAGTCGGGGGTCTGGAAACACCATATATTTT
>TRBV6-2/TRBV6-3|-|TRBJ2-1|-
CASSSQGTYNEQFF
TGTGCCAGCAGTTCCCAGGGTACCTACAATGAGCAGTTCTTC
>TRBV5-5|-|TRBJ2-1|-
CASSLDGQGYNEQFF
TGTGCCAGCAGCTTGGACGGGCAGGGGTACAATGAGCAGTTCTTC
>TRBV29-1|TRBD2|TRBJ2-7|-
CSVSGGRYEQYF
TGCAGCGTGTCCGGCGGGAGGTACGAGCAGTACTTC
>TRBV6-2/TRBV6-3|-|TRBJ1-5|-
CASSYSSSGGNQPQHF
TGTGCCAGCAGTTACTCGTCCTCCGGGGGCAATCAGCCCCAGCATTTT
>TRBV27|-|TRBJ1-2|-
CASSFGPNYGYTF
TGTGCCAGCAGTTTCGGTCCTAACTATGGCTACACCTTC
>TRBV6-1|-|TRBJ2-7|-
CASSEEAVSYEQYF
TGTGCCAGCAGTGAAGAGGCGGTCTCCTACGAGCAGTACTTC
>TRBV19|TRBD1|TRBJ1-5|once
CASSIPTGKMNQPQHF
TGTGCCAGTAGTATCCCGACAGGGAAAATGAATCAGCCCCAGCATTTT
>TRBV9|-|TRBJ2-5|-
CASSGARWDQETQYF
TGTGCCAGCAGCGGGGCACGGTGGGACCAAGAGACCCAGTACTTC
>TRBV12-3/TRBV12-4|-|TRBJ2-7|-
CASSFIPYEQYF
TGTGCCAGCAGTTTTATCCCCTACGAGCAGTACTTC
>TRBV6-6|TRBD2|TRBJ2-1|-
CASSLRASGRAGNEQFF
TGTGCCAGCAGTCTCCGGGCCAGCGGGAGGGCAGGCAATGAGCAGTTCTTC
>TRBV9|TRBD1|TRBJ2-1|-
CASSRDSSYNEQFF
TGTGCCAGCAGTAGGGACAGCTCCTACAATGAGCAGTTCTTC
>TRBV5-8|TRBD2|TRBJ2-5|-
CASSLALGLAGVRAQYF
TGTGCCAGCAGCTTGGCCCTGGGACTAGCGGGTGTACGAGCCCAGTACTTC
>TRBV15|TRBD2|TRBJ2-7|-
CATSKIPGLAGGEQYF
TGTGCCACCAGCAAGATACCGGGACTAGCGGGAGGCGAGCAGTACTTC
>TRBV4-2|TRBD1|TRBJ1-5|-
CASSQEQGTNQPQHF
TGTGCCAGCAGCCAGGAACAGGGGACCAATCAGCCCCAGCATTTT
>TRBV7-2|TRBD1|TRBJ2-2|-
CASRLQGAAGELFF
TGTGCCAGCAGACTACAGGGGGCAGCCGGGGAGCTGTTTTTT
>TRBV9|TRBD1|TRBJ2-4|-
CASSAGTGANIQYF
TGTGCCAGCAGCGCCGGGACAGGAGCAAACATTCAGTACTTC
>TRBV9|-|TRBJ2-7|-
CASTPTPGGRTIEQYF
TGTGCCAGCACTCCAACCCCCGGGGGGCGTACAATCGAGCAGTACTTC
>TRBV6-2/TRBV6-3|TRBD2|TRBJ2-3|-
CASSLRVGLAGGNTQYF
TGTGCCAGCAGCTTGAGGGTCGGACTAGCGGGAGGAAATACGCAGTATTTT
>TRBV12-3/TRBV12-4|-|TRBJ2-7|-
CASSLTATYEQYF
TGTGCCAGCAGTTTAACAGCAACCTACGAGCAGTACTTC
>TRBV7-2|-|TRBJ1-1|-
CASSLTRSEAFF
TGTGCCAGCAGTTTAACCAGATCTGAAGCTTTCTTT
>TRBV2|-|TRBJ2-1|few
CASRETASSYNEQFF
TGTGCCAGCAGGGAGACAGCCTCATCCTACAATGAGCAGTTCTTC
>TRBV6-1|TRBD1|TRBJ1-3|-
CASSDRTTGFGNTIYF
TGTGCCAGCAGTGACCGGACGACAGGGTTTGGAAACACCATATATTTT
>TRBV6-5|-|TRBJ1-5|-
CASTRHGNQPQHF
TGTGCCAGCACGAGACATGGGAATCAGCCCCAGCATTTT
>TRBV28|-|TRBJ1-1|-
CASSSHGAQGHTEAFF
TGTGCCAGCAGTTCACACGGGGCACAGGGTCACACTGAAGCTTTCTTT
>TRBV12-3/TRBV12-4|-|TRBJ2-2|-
CASSIRGTGELFF
TGTGCCAGCAGCATCAGGGGCACCGGGGAGCTGTTTTTT
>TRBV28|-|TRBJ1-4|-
CASSSNLYHNEKLFF
TGTGCCAGCAGCTCGAATCTATACCATAATGAAAAACTGTTTTTT
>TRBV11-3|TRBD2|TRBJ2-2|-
CASSFSGRAGELFF
TGTGCCAGCAGCTTTAGCGGGAGGGCCGGGGAGCTGTTTTTT
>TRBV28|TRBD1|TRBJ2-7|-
CASSSGTGLREQYF
TGTGCCAGCAGTTCCGGGACAGGGTTACGCGAGCAGTACTTC
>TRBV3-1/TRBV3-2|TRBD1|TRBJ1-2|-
CASSPRRTGGYTF
TGTGCCAGCAGCCCCCGGCGGACAGGAGGCTACACCTTC